This entry describes one T cell receptor (beta chain). Its antigen is still unknown. TCRdb re-called the reads with MiXCR, one entry per CDR3 protein. The repertoire includes 360,000 or so distinct CDR3 sequences, about 34% of them detected once, and 13% sits in the top ten. Germline-derived CDR1 and CDR2 are SEHNR and FQNEAQ (reference sequence). V gave up 6 bases and J gave up 5 bases; unmatched junction bases: 7. The CDR3 is 14 amino acids. These data are taken from a study of T cell repertoires in cytomegalovirus infection. For the study at large: HLA-B-restricted CMV epitopes that are well studied were used alongside recently identified HLA-C-restricted ones. Public signatures in TCR beta pointed to CMV infection and matching HLA type. Notes on the study in general: The response measured ex vivo was dominated by TCR beta clonotypes (HLA-C-restricted and CMV-specific).

The J gene is TRBJ2-7, the V gene TRBV7-9, with TRBD2 matching 10 bases. The origin of this receptor is a human donor in good health (CMV status not recorded). Some clones in this sample may be carry-over from other donors' samples. The source was cultured PBMCs, collected from culture after CMV antigen stimulation. CDR3 residues: CASRAGTSADEQYF. CDR3 in DNA: TGTGCCAGCAGGGCCGGGACTAGCGCCGACGAGCAGTACTTC. The complete variable domain, with remaining parts taken from reference TRBV7-9 and TRBJ2-7, reads DTGVSQNPRHKITKRGQNVTFRCDPISEHNRLYWYRQTLGQGPEFLTYFQNEAQLEKSRLLSDRFSAERPKGSFSTLEIQRTEQGDSAMYLCASRAGTSADEQYFGPGTRLTVT.